These 15 T cell receptor beta chains were all obtained from the same sample, sequenced in a study of blood T cells in healthy people across ages (dated by TCRdb to the mid-2010s). Library generation was performed with 5' RACE. TCRdb names Illumina HiSeq 2500 as the instrument used. A second roughly 7 to 11 cycle PCR used a sample-barcoded 5' primer and a J-beta primer mix. In TCRdb, the public reads were trimmed at Q25 with fastp and aligned with MiXCR, with productive beta chains retained. Rows matching on CDR3 protein sequence are summarized as one entry with the most common DNA and genes. In this sample the table shows 2 million or so distinct CDR3 sequences, 49% of which occur a single time. Of the sample, less than 2.5% falls within the top ten clones. Sequencing used blood. The receptors derive from a woman aged 40 to 50 in good health.

This clonotype was counted only a few times. This chain uses TRBV5-1 with TRBJ2-7; D is possibly TRBD1 (6 bases). The CDR3 contains 16 residues. Trimming shortened V by 0 bases and J by 3 bases, and 16 bases separated the two germline ends. The germline CDR1 and CDR2 sequences are SGHRS and YFSETQ. CDR3 loop: CASSLVRQDPIYEQYF. The CDR3 DNA sequence: TGCGCCAGCAGCTTGGTACGACAGGACCCCATCTACGAGCAGTACTTC.

This clonotype showed up many times. The chain combines TRBV29-1 with TRBJ2-7, with TRBD2 as a possible D gene (5 bases). V lost 2 bases and J 2 bases, leaving 7 bases between the germline ends. This CDR3 has 12 residues. Germline CDR1 SQVTM, CDR2 ANQGSEA. DNA for the CDR3: TGCAGCGTTGAATGGGGAGCCTACGAGCAGTACTTC. The encoded protein is CSVEWGAYEQYF.

The chain employs TRBV7-2 and TRBJ1-1; D remains unclear. The V end was cut by 4 bases, the J end by 0 bases, with 15 bases between. Per the germline V gene, CDR1 is SGHTA and CDR2 is FQGNSA. The length of the CDR3 is 16 residues. The CDR3 bases are TGTGCCAGCAGCTCTCTTCTGCGGGCAGTGAACACTGAAGCTTTCTTT. Translating gives CASSSLLRAVNTEAFF.

V usage is TRBV5-1 and J usage is TRBJ2-7; 7 nucleotides line up with TRBD2. The V gene end was trimmed by 4 bases and the J gene end by 5 bases; junction bases not matched to a gene: 9. This CDR3 has 14 amino acids. Germline values: CDR1 SGHRS, CDR2 YFSETQ. The DNA of the CDR3 is TGCGCCAGCAGCGTACAACTAGCGAGGGACGAGCAGTACTTC. Encoded protein: CASSVQLARDEQYF.

The chain employs TRBV29-1 and TRBJ1-1; 8 nucleotides agree with TRBD1. After removal of 7 bases from V and 5 bases from J, the junction contained 12 bases not matched to a gene. Looked up from germline, CDR1 is SQVTM and CDR2 is ANQGSEA. The CDR3 has 14 amino acids. CDR3 sequence reads: CSAHRDRTGTEAFF. CDR3 coding DNA: TGCAGCGCACATAGGGACAGGACAGGAACTGAAGCTTTCTTT.

The J gene is TRBJ2-5, the V gene TRBV12-3 or TRBV12-4; the D is unclear. The V and J ends lost 5 bases and 1 base respectively, with 8 bases between them. The length of the CDR3 is 13 residues. The CDR3 DNA sequence: TGTGCCAGCAGTCGGGTCCTCCAAGAGACCCAGTACTTC. Protein product: CASSRVLQETQYF.

This clonotype was detected once. CDR3 protein: CASSDPPPNEQFF. The CDR3 DNA reads as TGTGCCAGCAGTGACCCCCCTCCAAATGAGCAGTTCTTC. The V gene is TRBV25-1, the J gene TRBJ2-1; D unresolved. The germline V gene encodes CDR1 MGHDK and CDR2 SYGVNS. The CDR3 has 13 residues. Trimming took 3 bases from V and 7 from J, leaving 10 bases between them.

This clonotype has just a few counts. The CDR3 coding sequence is TGCAGTGCCAACAGGGGGCTCGGCACAGATACGCAGTATTTT. Protein sequence: CSANRGLGTDTQYF. The chain combines TRBV20-1 with TRBJ2-3; 9 bases fit TRBD1. The CDR3 is 14 residues long. The V and J ends lost 6 bases and 1 base, in that order; junction bases with no gene match: 5. Germline V lookup: CDR1 DFQATT, CDR2 SNEGSKA (reference sequence).

The chain joins TRBV7-9 to TRBJ2-4, with TRBD2 matching over 7 bases. V shed 4 bases, J shed 3 bases, and the junction held 9 bases outside the gene matches. Germline V gene lookup returns CDR1 SEHNR and CDR2 FQNEAQ (reference sequence). The CDR3 sequence is 16 residues long. CDR3 sequence reads: CASSSPGGEGKNIQYF. Here the CDR3 DNA reads TGTGCCAGCAGCTCCCCCGGCGGGGAGGGCAAAAACATTCAGTACTTC.

A few counts support this clonotype. This rearrangement joins TRBV6-2 or TRBV6-3 to TRBJ1-1; D is unclear. The V end was cut by 6 bases, the J end by 0 bases, with 11 bases between. The CDR3 length is 14 residues. The germline V gene encodes CDR1 MNHEY and CDR2 SVGEGT. CDR3 bases: TGTGCCAGCAGCTGGCGGTCGATGAACACTGAAGCTTTCTTT. Its protein is CASSWRSMNTEAFF.

This clonotype was seen a few times. The V call is TRBV7-2, the J call TRBJ1-2; D may be TRBD1 (6 bases). V lost 5 bases to trimming and J lost 4 bases, with 17 bases between them. Germline lookup yields CDR1 SGHTA and CDR2 FQGNSA. This CDR3 is built from 15 residues. This chain's CDR3 is CASSPRTVLSYGYTF. CDR3 sequence (DNA): TGTGCCAGCAGCCCTCGGACAGTATTATCCTATGGCTACACCTTC.

This clonotype was seen only a few times. The chain employs TRBV20-1 and TRBJ2-1; no definite D call. Germline V CDR1 and CDR2: DFQATT, SNEGSKA (reference sequence). V was cut by 5 bases and J by 2 bases, with 13 bases left in between. The CDR3 loop spans 14 amino acids. Here the CDR3 DNA reads TGCAGTGCTCCCCCTAGGTTGACCTACAATGAGCAGTTCTTC. Its protein product is CSAPPRLTYNEQFF.

The chain is built from TRBV11-2 and TRBJ2-1; D may correspond to TRBD1 or TRBD2 (5 bases each). Germline V gene data show CDR1 as SGHAT and CDR2 as FQNNGV. CDR3 length: 14 residues. V lost 3 bases and J 5 bases, leaving 11 bases between the germline ends. The CDR3 DNA follows: TGTGCCAGCAGCTTCGTCGGGGACCACAATGAGCAGTTCTTC. Amino acids: CASSFVGDHNEQFF.

This rearrangement joins TRBV6-6 to TRBJ2-5; D is uncertain. The germline V gene encodes CDR1 MNHNY and CDR2 SVGAGI (reference sequence). This CDR3 has 15 amino acids. V was pared by 2 bases and J by 2 bases, with 12 bases between. The CDR3 spells CASSYPRAIQETQYF. CDR3 DNA: TGTGCCAGCAGTTACCCCCGGGCAATACAAGAGACCCAGTACTTC.

This clonotype was detected only a few times. V and J are TRBV4-2 and TRBJ2-3, with TRBD2 matching 10 bases. Germline lookup yields CDR1 LGHNA and CDR2 YNFKEQ. Trimming cost V 4 bases and J 5 bases; bases outside gene matches: 15. The CDR3 loop spans 18 amino acids. DNA of the CDR3: TGTGCCAGCAGCCTCAGAGCGGGGGGGGTTAAGGCCAGAGATACGCAGTATTTT. Translated: CASSLRAGGVKARDTQYF.